This TCR beta chain was sequenced in a study of CD8 T cell repertoires and HIV-1 epitope variants. Study-wide background: Twenty-five autologous and known Gag and Nef epitope variant peptides each stimulated T cells separately. Notes on the study in general: Eight or nine antigen-specific TCR beta clonotypes were found; five to seven seemed cross-reactive to variants.

The data were produced by immunoSEQ multiplex PCR, yet TCRdb's version contains in-frame clones alone and is incomplete. The data show some 4,700 clones, less than 70% seen once. The CDR3 consists of 13 residues. Germline V gene lookup returns CDR1 MDHEN and CDR2 SYDVKM. V lost 6 bases, J lost 4 bases, and 12 bases lay in between. Notes on this clone: No antigen is known for it.

V and J are TRBV28 and TRBJ1-1, with a possible D match to TRBD1 (6 bases). This clonotype was sampled from a male donor with HIV. The material sequenced was cultured CD8+ T cells derived from PBMCs. The CDR3 DNA sequence: TGTGCCAGCAGGACAGGAGAGGTCACTGAAGCTTTCTTT. As protein: CASRTGEVTEAFF.